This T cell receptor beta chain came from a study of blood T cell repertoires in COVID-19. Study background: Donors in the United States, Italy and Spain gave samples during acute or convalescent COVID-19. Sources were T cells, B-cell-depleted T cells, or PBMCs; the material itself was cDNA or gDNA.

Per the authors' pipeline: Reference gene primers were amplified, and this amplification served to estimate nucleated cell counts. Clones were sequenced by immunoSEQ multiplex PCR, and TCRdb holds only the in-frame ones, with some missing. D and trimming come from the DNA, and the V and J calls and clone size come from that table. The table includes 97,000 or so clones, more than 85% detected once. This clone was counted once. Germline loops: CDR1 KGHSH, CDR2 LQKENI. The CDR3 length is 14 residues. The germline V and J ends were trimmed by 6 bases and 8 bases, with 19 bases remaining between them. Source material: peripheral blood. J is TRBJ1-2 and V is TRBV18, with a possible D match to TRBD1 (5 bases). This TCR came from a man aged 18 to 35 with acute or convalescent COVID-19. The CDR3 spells CASSRTGDSAGYTF. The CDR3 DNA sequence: TGTGCCAGCTCCCGAACCGGAGACAGCGCCGGCTACACCTTC.